The 24 T cell receptor beta chains below all came from one sample that was sequenced in a study of chemoradiotherapy in HPV16-positive cancers. Clones were read by immunoSEQ multiplex PCR, and TCRdb kept only the in-frame ones, dropping some. The sample lists roughly 20,000 clones, roughly 80% occurring once. The specimen comprised blood, sampled from a patient who underwent chemoradiotherapy. These receptor sequences come from a human donor with HPV-associated anogenital cancer.

The V gene is TRBV9, the J gene TRBJ1-2; 7 bases align to TRBD1. This CDR3 is built from 15 residues. Germline V lookup: CDR1 SGDLS, CDR2 YYNGEE. V was pared by 0 bases and J by 8 bases, with 10 bases of the junction left unmatched. The CDR3, as DNA: TGTGCCAGCAGCGTAGCAGGGGGACTGCCGGGGGGCTACACCTTC. It specifies CASSVAGGLPGGYTF.

The chain carries TRBV19 and TRBJ1-4, with 8 bases matching TRBD1. Germline CDR1 and CDR2: LNHDA and SQIVND (reference sequence). This CDR3 has 13 residues. The junction had 6 bases not matched to a gene; V was cut back by 4 bases and J by 11 bases. The CDR3 bases are TGTGCCAGTAGTAGTACAGGGGGGCTTAAACTGTTTTTT. Protein product: CASSSTGGLKLFF.

V is TRBV28 and J is TRBJ2-5, with D perhaps TRBD2 (5 bases). Germline V gives CDR1 MDHEN, CDR2 SYDVKM. Trimming cost V 2 bases and J 5 bases, with 21 bases left between them. The CDR3 is made up of 17 amino acids. CDR3 amino acids: CASSLAIRGAAMETQYF. In DNA, the CDR3 is TGTGCCAGCAGTTTAGCTATCCGGGGAGCCGCTATGGAGACCCAGTACTTC.

The chain carries TRBV10-1 and TRBJ1-3; weak D call: TRBD1 (6 bases). Per the germline V gene, CDR1 is WNHNN and CDR2 is SYGVQD (reference sequence). This CDR3 contains 16 residues. V lost 0 bases, J lost 3 bases, and 12 bases lay in between. The CDR3 coding sequence is TGCGCCAGCAGTGAGTCGACAGGCGGTAGTGGAAACACCATATATTTT. It codes for CASSESTGGSGNTIYF.

The V call is TRBV2, the J call TRBJ2-1, with D unclear. The V gene's germline CDR1 is SNHLY and CDR2 FYNNEI. V shed 2 bases and J shed 4 bases, with 12 bases lying between them. This CDR3 contains 15 residues. The CDR3 DNA reads as TGTGCCAGCAGTGAAACTTTTTACTTATACAATGAGCAGTTCTTC. Encoded protein: CASSETFYLYNEQFF. Based on the CDR3 plus reference TRBV2 and TRBJ2-1, the full variable domain is EPEVTQTPSHQVTQMGQEVILRCVPISNHLYFYWYRQILGQKVEFLVSFYNNEISEKSEIFDDQFSVERPDGSNFTLKIRSTKLEDSAMYFCASSETFYLYNEQFFGPGTRLTVL.

The chain recombines TRBV5-6 with TRBJ2-3; 9 nucleotides match TRBD1. The germline V gene has CDR1 SGHDT and CDR2 YYEEEE. This CDR3 is 15 amino acids long. With V trimmed by 4 bases and J by 6 bases, 9 bases remained unmatched. The CDR3: CASSPTGQGPDTQYF. The CDR3 nucleotides read TGTGCCAGCAGCCCAACAGGACAGGGGCCCGATACGCAGTATTTT.

V and J are TRBV28 and TRBJ1-1, with a weak D call TRBD1 (6 bases). The CDR3 length is 11 residues. Germline CDR1 MDHEN, CDR2 SYDVKM. The ends were cut back, 7 bases at V and 11 bases at J, with 14 bases in the middle. CDR3 region: CASISGAAAFF. The CDR3 DNA reads TGTGCCAGCATTTCGGGGGCCGCGGCTTTCTTT.

The chain is built from TRBV11-2 and TRBJ2-5, with D unresolved. Germline lookup yields CDR1 SGHAT and CDR2 FQNNGV. This CDR3 region has 14 residues. V shed 4 bases and J shed 7 bases, with 16 bases lying between them. This CDR3 reads CASSSSRHKRTQYF. CDR3 sequence (DNA): TGTGCCAGCAGCTCCTCCCGACATAAACGGACCCAGTACTTC. Full variable domain (outside the CDR3, taken from reference TRBV11-2 and TRBJ2-5): EAGVAQSPRYKIIEKRQSVAFWCNPISGHATLYWYQQILGQGPKLLIQFQNNGVVDDSQLPKDRFSAERLKGVDSTLKIQPAKLEDSAVYLCASSSSRHKRTQYFGPGTRLLVL.

The chain links TRBV7-9 to TRBJ1-2; maybe TRBD1 (5 bases). Germline CDR1 SEHNR, CDR2 FQNEAQ (reference sequence). The CDR3 covers 14 residues. Trimming took off 4 bases at V and 0 bases at J, with 9 bases between the two ends. The CDR3 is CASSYPGPNYGYTF. CDR3 DNA sequence: TGTGCCAGCAGCTACCCGGGACCTAACTATGGCTACACCTTC.

The J gene is TRBJ1-1, the V gene TRBV19; TRBD1 agrees at 7 bases. CDR3 length equals 14 residues. Looked up from germline, CDR1 is LNHDA and CDR2 is SQIVND (reference sequence). Trimming took 5 bases from V and 3 from J; bases not matched to a gene: 6. The CDR3 is CASSSPGGYTEAFF. CDR3 nucleotides: TGTGCCAGTAGTTCACCAGGGGGGTACACTGAAGCTTTCTTT.

The V gene is TRBV4-3, the J gene TRBJ1-1; 11 bases are shared with TRBD1. The CDR3 sequence is 15 residues long. Germline V CDR1 and CDR2: LGHNA, YSLEER. J lost 6 bases, V lost 4 bases, and 7 bases had no gene match. CDR3 coding DNA: TGCGCCAGCAGCCCTCGGGACAGGGGGGCACCTGAAGCTTTCTTT. Residues: CASSPRDRGAPEAFF.

About this clone: One junction end disagrees with the germline gene, perhaps due to a read error. The chain couples TRBV6-1 to TRBJ2-7, with 9 bases lining up with TRBD1. There are 11 residues in the CDR3. The germline V gene encodes CDR1 MNHNS and CDR2 SASEGT. CDR3 sequence reads: CASSEVDRGNF. For the CDR3, the DNA is TGTGCCAGCAGTGAAGTGGACAGGGGTAACTTC.

The chain recombines TRBV19 with TRBJ1-4, with TRBD1 matching 8 bases. CDR1 and CDR2 (germline): LNHDA, SQIVND (reference sequence). The ends lost 7 bases at V and 8 bases at J; junction bases unmatched: 15. The CDR3 length is 16 residues. This chain's CDR3 is CASTGQGASQEEKLFF. CDR3 nucleotide sequence: TGTGCCAGTACCGGACAGGGCGCAAGTCAGGAAGAAAAACTGTTTTTT.

V usage is TRBV6-1 and J usage is TRBJ1-2; 10 bases match TRBD1. Unmatched junction bases numbered 9, after V lost 9 bases and J lost 8 bases. The CDR3 consists of 13 residues. Germline V gene data show CDR1 as MNHNS and CDR2 as SASEGT. This chain's CDR3 is CASYPGQGNGYTF. The DNA for the CDR3 is TGTGCCAGTTACCCGGGACAGGGGAACGGCTACACCTTC.

DNA for the CDR3: TGCGCCAGCAGCCGGAATAGCGGGGGGATGAGGGAGACCCAGTACTTC. Translation gives CASSRNSGGMRETQYF. This chain uses TRBV4-1 with TRBJ2-5; 10 bases match TRBD2. This CDR3 is 16 amino acids long. Germline V gene sequence: CDR1 MGHRA, CDR2 YSYEKL. The junction had 10 bases not matched to a gene; V was cut back by 4 bases and J by 5 bases.

The rearrangement uses TRBV4-3 and TRBJ2-1, with 14 bases aligning to TRBD2. V shed 6 bases and J 10 bases; nucleotides not matched to a gene: 5. Germline CDR1 LGHNA, CDR2 YSLEER. This CDR3 region has 14 residues. The CDR3 region is CASRTSGGAREQFF. The DNA of the CDR3 is TGCGCCAGCAGGACTAGCGGGGGGGCCAGGGAGCAGTTCTTC.

The gene calls are TRBV6-1 and TRBJ2-1; 7 bases line up with TRBD1. CDR1 and CDR2 from the germline V gene are MNHNS and SASEGT. Losses at the gene ends were 6 bases for V and 9 bases for J; bases not matched to a gene: 8. This CDR3 has 13 residues. CDR3 sequence: CASRTTGQGEQFF. For the CDR3, the DNA is TGTGCCAGCAGAACGACAGGGCAGGGTGAGCAGTTCTTC.

The V and J genes are TRBV11-2 and TRBJ2-7, with 7 nucleotides matching TRBD1. The germline gives CDR1 SGHAT, CDR2 FQNNGV. Germline trimming cut 7 bases from V and 5 bases from J; bases unmatched to any gene: 11. This CDR3 comprises 14 residues. CDR3: CASTAPRQGDEQYF. The CDR3 DNA sequence: TGTGCCAGCACCGCCCCACGACAGGGCGACGAGCAGTACTTC.

This sequence joins TRBV28 and TRBJ2-7, with D possibly TRBD1 on 6 matching bases. The CDR3 loop spans 17 amino acids. The V gene lost 2 bases and the J gene lost 2 bases, with 19 bases spanning the gap. Germline V gene lookup returns CDR1 MDHEN and CDR2 SYDVKM. The CDR3, as DNA: TGTGCCAGCAGTTTACCCCTTTTAGGGGGTCCCACCTACGAGCAGTACTTC. The encoded protein is CASSLPLLGGPTYEQYF.

The chain employs TRBV19 and TRBJ2-1; 11 nucleotides align to TRBD2. V trimming: 5 bases; J trimming: 0 bases; junction bases outside the gene matches: 3. Per germline, CDR1 LNHDA and CDR2 SQIVND (reference sequence). The CDR3 extends over 16 amino acids. CDR3 bases: TGTGCCAGTAGTCCCCTAGCGGGGGGCTCCTACAATGAGCAGTTCTTC. It codes for CASSPLAGGSYNEQFF.

This sequence joins TRBV20-1 and TRBJ1-5; D is undetermined. CDR3 length: 11 amino acids. V lost 8 bases to trimming and J lost 3 bases, with 8 bases between them. The germline V gene encodes CDR1 DFQATT and CDR2 SNEGSKA (reference sequence). The CDR3 DNA follows: TGCAGTCTCGGCTCCAATCAGCCCCAGCATTTT. Residues: CSLGSNQPQHF.

The chain couples TRBV19 to TRBJ2-7; 9 positions agree with TRBD2. Germline assignment: CDR1 LNHDA and CDR2 SQIVND (reference sequence). The CDR3 is 15 amino acids. Germline trimming cut 5 bases from V and 2 bases from J; bases unmatched to any gene: 7. The CDR3 bases are TGTGCCAGTAGTTCAACTAGCGGGTTGACCTACGAGCAGTACTTC. It is translated as CASSSTSGLTYEQYF.

The chain links TRBV6-5 to TRBJ2-7, with TRBD2 identical over 8 bases. In germline, CDR1 is MNHEY, CDR2 SVGAGI. With V trimmed by 8 bases and J by 3 bases, 9 bases remained unmatched. The CDR3 totals 14 residues. CDR3: CASQRASGYYEQYF. CDR3 coding DNA: TGTGCCAGCCAAAGGGCTAGCGGGTACTACGAGCAGTACTTC.

In nucleotides, the CDR3 is TGTGCCAGCCGGCTGGGACAGGGGGAAACCTACGAGCAGTACTTC. Translating it yields CASRLGQGETYEQYF. V usage is TRBV27 and J usage is TRBJ2-7; TRBD1 matches 11 bases. V lost 8 bases and J lost 2; bases outside the gene matches: 8. Germline V gene data show CDR1 as MNHEY and CDR2 as SMNVEV (reference sequence). The CDR3 consists of 15 residues.